This T cell receptor (beta chain) was profiled in a study of T-cell reconstitution after alpha-beta-depleted transplantation in children. Unique molecular identifiers featured in how the TCRbeta library was prepared. MiXCR was run by TCRdb on the PCR reads, yielding one entry per CDR3 protein. The sample holds 360,000 or so distinct CDR3 sequences; roughly 20% are singletons and the top ten take 3.8%. This CDR3 region has 16 residues. Germline CDR1 reads MNHEY; CDR2 reads SVGAGI. J lost 0 bases, V lost 2 bases, and 0 bases had no gene match. The receptor comes from a human donor who donated a stem cell graft to a child with acute myeloid leukemia. V and J are TRBV6-5 and TRBJ2-6; 8 nucleotides line up with TRBD2. This sample comprised PBMCs from the stem cell graft donor, obtained from the stem cell graft. The CDR3 loop is CASSYREGSGANVLTF. CDR3 sequence (DNA): TGTGCCAGCAGTTACCGGGAGGGCTCTGGGGCCAACGTCCTGACTTTC.